This TCR beta chain emerged from a study of shared clonotypes between healthy human individuals. This clone was counted a few times. TCRdb keeps only in-frame clones here, not all; method: immunoSEQ multiplex PCR. The sample has hundreds of thousands of clones; about 76% are singletons. Donors were healthy HIV-negative adults without recently reported acute infections or vaccinations. Trimming left V 4 bases short and J 8 bases short, with 18 bases between. In germline, CDR1 is SGHDT, CDR2 YYEEEE. This CDR3 has 15 residues. The V and J genes are TRBV5-6 and TRBJ1-4, with D perhaps TRBD1 (6 bases). This clonotype was obtained from a woman between 40 and 55 years old in good health. Some clones in this sample may be carry-over from other donors' samples. Sequences were obtained from PBMCs. In DNA form, the CDR3 reads TGTGCCAGCAGCGGGCCGGGGGCCCTTGGGGAAAAACTGTTTTTT. The encoded protein is CASSGPGALGEKLFF.